This is a list of T cell receptor beta chains from one sample in a study of monozygotic twins with inflammatory bowel disease. Using the 5' RACE reads, TCRdb records one entry per CDR3 protein without DNA. Found here are approximately 330,000 distinct CDR3 sequences; the top ten clones hold 2% to 2.5%. Sequencing used blood. The receptors were sampled from a human donor with ulcerative colitis or Crohn's disease, or a healthy co-twin of an affected twin (not recorded which). Each CDR3 is given with its conserved first and last residue.

V	J	CDR3
TRBV7-9	TRBJ2-7	CASKSGTLYEQYF
TRBV4-1	TRBJ1-1	CASSQSTGQANTEAFF
TRBV5-1	TRBJ2-2	CASSITVAGELFF
TRBV28	TRBJ2-2	CASHPNTGELFF
TRBV4-2	TRBJ2-1	CASSRTSDSEQFF
TRBV11-2	TRBJ2-6	CASSLDLRGPGANVLTF
TRBV29-1	TRBJ1-1	CSVGGSSFLNRDTEAFF
TRBV20-1	TRBJ2-7	CSARDRKDHEQYF
TRBV5-4	TRBJ2-2	CASSLYGGLAGGLTGELFF
TRBV15	TRBJ2-1	CATSRDPSYNEQFF
TRBV5-6	TRBJ2-1	CASSGDLGGGEQFF
TRBV2	TRBJ1-1	CASRYRGLNTEAFF
TRBV5-1	TRBJ1-2	CASSLAGGKNYGYTF
TRBV7-2	TRBJ1-4	CASSLDRDSLREKLFF
TRBV5-4	TRBJ2-7	CASSLDGVSASGPYEQYF
TRBV28	TRBJ1-2	CASTGQGYGYTF
TRBV3-1	TRBJ2-3	CASSQGVTLSTDTQYF
TRBV29-1	TRBJ2-7	CSVGTSPAYEQYF
TRBV29-1	TRBJ2-6	CSVGGKSGANVLTF
TRBV27	TRBJ2-3	CASSLSSPDTQYF
TRBV5-1	TRBJ2-7	CASSIGGTGYEQYF
TRBV24-1	TRBJ2-1	CATSDSSSGVYNEQFF
TRBV14	TRBJ2-7	CASSLYRGQEYEQYF
TRBV7-8	TRBJ2-7	CASSPGQVWDEQYF
TRBV7-9	TRBJ2-1	CASSLGGSSHEQFF